Presented here are 14 T cell receptor beta chains from one specimen sequenced in a study of control samples from healthy donors and cancer patients. Only in-frame clones appear in the TCRdb table, and some are missing; sequencing was by immunoSEQ multiplex PCR. The top ten hold more than 3.5% of the sample, which has 75,000 to 95,000 clones, approximately 90% seen once. The material sequenced was blood. These receptors originate from a woman younger than 30 in good health.

CDR3: CASSFRSGYEQYF. DNA for the CDR3: TGCGCCAGCAGCTTCCGCTCGGGATACGAGCAGTACTTC. The rearrangement links TRBV5-1 to TRBJ2-7, with D tentatively TRBD2 (5 bases). The CDR3 totals 13 residues. V was clipped by 2 bases and J by 4 bases, with 10 bases between them. CDR1 and CDR2 from the germline V gene are SGHRS and YFSETQ.

The chain links TRBV24-1 to TRBJ2-6; possibly TRBD2 for D (6 bases). Germline CDR1 is KGHDR and CDR2 is SFDVKD. The length of the CDR3 is 17 residues. Trimming stripped 3 bases from V and 1 base from J, with 12 bases between. CDR3 sequence: CATSDGTGGSGANVLTF. In nucleotides, the CDR3 is TGTGCCACCAGTGATGGGACTGGCGGGTCTGGGGCCAACGTCCTGACTTTC.

CDR3 sequence reads: CASSMTGNTIYF. The CDR3 DNA sequence: TGTGCCAGTAGTATGACTGGAAACACCATATATTTT. J is TRBJ1-3 and V is TRBV19; no firm D call. Trimming took off 3 bases at V and 2 bases at J, with 2 bases between the two ends. Germline V CDR1 and CDR2: LNHDA, SQIVND (reference sequence). The CDR3 is made up of 12 amino acids. The full variable domain, completed using reference TRBV19 and TRBJ1-3, is DGGITQSPKYLFRKEGQNVTLSCEQNLNHDAMYWYRQDPGQGLRLIYYSQIVNDFQKGDIAEGYSVSREKKESFPLTVTSAQKNPTAFYLCASSMTGNTIYFGEGSWLTVV.

The rearrangement uses TRBV6-4 and TRBJ1-1, with D hard to call. The germline V gene encodes CDR1 MRHNA and CDR2 SNTAGT. V lost 3 bases to trimming and J lost 5 bases, with 10 bases between them. This CDR3 comprises 13 residues. In nucleotides, the CDR3 is TGTGCCAGCAGTGAACGGCTGGGGACTGAAGCTTTCTTT. Amino acid sequence: CASSERLGTEAFF.

The chain links TRBV4-1 to TRBJ2-5; 12 nucleotides match TRBD2. CDR3 size: 15 residues. V gave up 4 bases and J gave up 2 bases; unmatched junction bases: 2. Per the germline V gene, CDR1 is MGHRA and CDR2 is YSYEKL. CDR3 sequence: CASSPTSGGQETQYF. CDR3 nucleotides: TGCGCCAGCAGCCCGACTAGCGGGGGACAAGAGACCCAGTACTTC.

The V gene is TRBV18, the J gene TRBJ1-5, with unresolved D. Germline values: CDR1 KGHSH, CDR2 LQKENI. This CDR3 has 15 residues. Trimming pared 0 bases from V and 2 bases from J, leaving 8 bases between. DNA for the CDR3: TGTGCCAGCTCACCACCGGGAGTAGGCAATCAGCCCCAGCATTTT. Protein: CASSPPGVGNQPQHF.

Concerning this clone: Other DNA variants within this sample encode the same CDR3. V and J are TRBV5-4 and TRBJ1-1; D unresolved. This CDR3 has 13 amino acids. The germline CDR1 and CDR2 sequences are SGHNT and YYREEE (reference sequence). Trimming left V 2 bases short and J 2 bases short, with 7 bases between. CDR3 loop: CASSLGLNTEAFF. CDR3 bases: TGTGCCAGCAGCTTAGGACTCAACACTGAAGCTTTCTTT.

CDR3 sequence (DNA): TGTGCCAGCATGGACAGGGCGGGGGAAAAACTGTTTTTT. Translation: CASMDRAGEKLFF. The chain recombines TRBV7-9 with TRBJ1-4; 8 bases are a match to TRBD1. J lost 8 bases, V lost 7 bases, and 6 bases had no gene match. The germline gives CDR1 SEHNR, CDR2 FQNEAQ (reference sequence). CDR3 length: 13 amino acids.

The chain joins TRBV11-2 to TRBJ1-1; D is ambiguous. The germline gives CDR1 SGHAT, CDR2 FQNNGV. V shed 3 bases and J shed 6 bases, with 8 bases lying between them. This CDR3 region has 12 residues. The CDR3 coding sequence is TGTGCCAGCAGCTTTAGCCCGGCTGAAGCTTTCTTT. Its protein is CASSFSPAEAFF. Based on the CDR3 plus reference TRBV11-2 and TRBJ1-1, the full variable domain is EAGVAQSPRYKIIEKRQSVAFWCNPISGHATLYWYQQILGQGPKLLIQFQNNGVVDDSQLPKDRFSAERLKGVDSTLKIQPAKLEDSAVYLCASSFSPAEAFFGQGTRLTVV.

V usage is TRBV6-5 and J usage is TRBJ1-1; possible D gene TRBD1, 5 bases. CDR1 is MNHEY and CDR2 is SVGAGI in the germline V gene. This CDR3 has 13 amino acids. V dropped 6 bases and J dropped 4 bases, with 12 bases sitting between them. The CDR3 DNA reads as TGTGCCAGCAGGAGCCCGGGGGGCACTGAAGCTTTCTTT. Translating gives CASRSPGGTEAFF.

The chain carries TRBV19 and TRBJ1-5; D gene uncertain. The CDR3 spans 12 residues. Germline V gene data show CDR1 as LNHDA and CDR2 as SQIVND (reference sequence). Trimming stripped 7 bases from V and 6 bases from J, with 10 bases between. The CDR3 loop reads CASTMGGQPQHF. CDR3 in DNA: TGTGCCAGTACCATGGGAGGTCAGCCCCAGCATTTT.

This clone was observed a few times. V and J are TRBV19 and TRBJ1-3; D is unclear. Germline-derived CDR1 and CDR2 are LNHDA and SQIVND (reference sequence). The CDR3 runs to 13 residues. The ends were cut back, 8 bases at V and 3 bases at J, with 11 bases in the middle. The CDR3 region has the DNA TGTGCCAGTTGCCGAGGCGGTGGAAACACCATATATTTT. This sequence encodes CASCRGGGNTIYF.

The rearrangement joins TRBV27 to TRBJ2-7, with D perhaps matching TRBD2 (5 bases). Germline V gene lookup returns CDR1 MNHEY and CDR2 SMNVEV (reference sequence). V lost 8 bases and J lost 2, with 10 bases in between. CDR3 size: 12 residues. The CDR3 loop is CASGLLTYEQYF. The CDR3 DNA sequence: TGTGCCAGCGGACTCCTAACCTACGAGCAGTACTTC.

J is TRBJ1-5 and V is TRBV6-5; no definite D call. V lost 8 bases, J lost 6 bases, and 14 bases lay in between. The CDR3 totals 13 residues. Germline CDR1 and CDR2: MNHEY and SVGAGI. The CDR3 spells CASAINSFQPQHF. The CDR3 DNA reads as TGTGCCAGCGCAATAAATTCGTTTCAGCCCCAGCATTTT.